This is a list of T cell receptor beta chains from one sample in a study of shared clonotypes between healthy human individuals. Assay: immunoSEQ multiplex PCR; the TCRdb copy retains only in-frame clones and omits some. This sample has under 600,000 clones; 95% to 98% occur once, and the top ten carry 0.3%. The sample was naive CD8+ T cells sorted from blood. These receptors all stem from a man aged 25 to 40 in good health. The CDR3 runs from the conserved cysteine through the conserved F or W. A D gene is named only where the DNA matches it firmly. Clone size is given for some rows only: seen once, a few or many times, or a class if the clone is expanded.

d_gene: NA; abundance: NA; v_gene: TRBV7-9; j_gene: TRBJ1-2; CDR3aa: CASSRDIGGYTF; CDR3nt: TGTGCCAGCAGCCGGGACATAGGAGGCTACACCTTC
d_gene: TRBD1; abundance: NA; v_gene: TRBV7-2; j_gene: TRBJ2-7; CDR3aa: CASSTPGQGFGEQYF; CDR3nt: TGTGCCAGCAGCACCCCGGGACAGGGGTTTGGGGAGCAGTACTTC
d_gene: NA; abundance: NA; v_gene: TRBV7-9; j_gene: TRBJ2-2; CDR3aa: CASSRVDKNTGELFF; CDR3nt: TGTGCCAGCAGCCGCGTGGACAAGAACACCGGGGAGCTGTTTTTT
d_gene: NA; abundance: NA; v_gene: TRBV28; j_gene: TRBJ2-7; CDR3aa: CASSTGYEQYF; CDR3nt: TGTGCCAGCAGTACGGGGTACGAGCAGTACTTC
d_gene: NA; abundance: NA; v_gene: TRBV6-6; j_gene: TRBJ2-7; CDR3aa: CASRFVGEFDEQYF; CDR3nt: TGTGCCAGCAGGTTTGTGGGAGAATTCGACGAGCAGTACTTC
d_gene: TRBD2; abundance: NA; v_gene: TRBV27; j_gene: TRBJ2-1; CDR3aa: CASKAGVYNEQFF; CDR3nt: TGTGCCAGCAAAGCGGGAGTCTACAATGAGCAGTTCTTC
d_gene: NA; abundance: NA; v_gene: TRBV28; j_gene: TRBJ2-7; CDR3aa: CASSFSGQGYEQYF; CDR3nt: NA
d_gene: TRBD1; abundance: NA; v_gene: TRBV7-3; j_gene: TRBJ2-5; CDR3aa: CASSQTGMGETQYF; CDR3nt: TGTGCCAGCAGCCAGACAGGGATGGGAGAGACCCAGTACTTC
d_gene: NA; abundance: NA; v_gene: TRBV7-9; j_gene: TRBJ1-2; CDR3aa: CASSPGQVLGYTF; CDR3nt: TGTGCCAGCAGCCCCGGGCAGGTGCTAGGCTACACCTTC
d_gene: NA; abundance: NA; v_gene: TRBV28; j_gene: TRBJ2-7; CDR3aa: CASTHSYEQYF; CDR3nt: TGTGCCAGCACCCACTCCTACGAGCAGTACTTC
d_gene: NA; abundance: NA; v_gene: TRBV6-6; j_gene: TRBJ2-1; CDR3aa: CASSYGFRYNEQFF; CDR3nt: TGTGCCAGCAGTTACGGGTTTCGGTACAATGAGCAGTTCTTC
d_gene: NA; abundance: NA; v_gene: TRBV7-2; j_gene: TRBJ2-7; CDR3aa: CASSFHQGSYEQYF; CDR3nt: TGTGCCAGCAGCTTTCATCAGGGATCCTACGAGCAGTACTTC
d_gene: NA; abundance: NA; v_gene: TRBV7-8; j_gene: TRBJ1-1; CDR3aa: CASSLGRGRGTEAFF; CDR3nt: TGTGCCAGCAGCTTAGGAAGGGGCAGGGGAACTGAAGCTTTCTTT
d_gene: TRBD1; abundance: NA; v_gene: TRBV6-5; j_gene: TRBJ1-1; CDR3aa: CASSLYRGAEAFF; CDR3nt: TGTGCCAGCAGCTTGTACAGGGGTGCTGAAGCTTTCTTT
d_gene: TRBD1; abundance: NA; v_gene: TRBV28; j_gene: TRBJ1-5; CDR3aa: CASSILQGKGPDQPQHF; CDR3nt: TGTGCCAGCAGCATACTACAGGGGAAGGGGCCTGATCAGCCCCAGCATTTT
d_gene: NA; abundance: NA; v_gene: TRBV9; j_gene: TRBJ2-7; CDR3aa: CASSLQGGGGYEQYF; CDR3nt: TGTGCCAGCAGCCTACAAGGGGGGGGAGGCTACGAGCAGTACTTC
d_gene: NA; abundance: NA; v_gene: TRBV5-1; j_gene: TRBJ2-7; CDR3aa: CASSLSSGNPYEQYF; CDR3nt: TGCGCCAGCAGCTTGTCATCCGGGAACCCCTACGAGCAGTACTTC
d_gene: TRBD1; abundance: NA; v_gene: TRBV7-9; j_gene: TRBJ2-7; CDR3aa: CASSSGTGTYEQYF; CDR3nt: TGTGCCAGCAGCTCCGGGACAGGGACCTACGAGCAGTACTTC
d_gene: TRBD2; abundance: NA; v_gene: TRBV6-5; j_gene: TRBJ2-7; CDR3aa: CASRGVSGIEYEQYF; CDR3nt: TGTGCCAGCAGGGGAGTTAGCGGGATCGAGTACGAGCAGTACTTC
d_gene: NA; abundance: NA; v_gene: TRBV9; j_gene: TRBJ2-1; CDR3aa: CASSDRGNEQFF; CDR3nt: TGTGCCAGCAGCGACAGAGGGAATGAGCAGTTCTTC
d_gene: TRBD2; abundance: NA; v_gene: TRBV7-3; j_gene: TRBJ2-3; CDR3aa: CASILRPTSGVRDTQYF; CDR3nt: TGTGCCAGCATCCTACGTCCGACTAGCGGAGTTAGGGATACGCAGTATTTT
d_gene: TRBD1; abundance: NA; v_gene: TRBV10-3; j_gene: TRBJ2-1; CDR3aa: CAIRGQGYNERFF; CDR3nt: TGTGCCATCAGGGGACAGGGGTACAATGAGCGGTTCTTC
d_gene: TRBD2; abundance: NA; v_gene: TRBV14; j_gene: TRBJ2-3; CDR3aa: CASSRGLAGVSDTQYF; CDR3nt: TGTGCCAGCAGCCGGGGACTAGCGGGAGTATCAGATACGCAGTATTTT
d_gene: NA; abundance: NA; v_gene: TRBV27; j_gene: TRBJ2-7; CDR3aa: CASSLSSEPFYEQYF; CDR3nt: TGTGCCAGCAGTTTAAGCTCCGAGCCCTTCTACGAGCAGTACTTC
d_gene: NA; abundance: NA; v_gene: TRBV11-2; j_gene: TRBJ1-1; CDR3aa: CASSPWDLWGAFF; CDR3nt: TGTGCCAGCAGCCCCTGGGACCTTTGGGGGGCTTTCTTT
d_gene: NA; abundance: NA; v_gene: TRBV19; j_gene: TRBJ2-1; CDR3aa: CASSLLRGNEQFF; CDR3nt: TGTGCCAGTAGCCTACTCCGTGGGAATGAGCAGTTCTTC
d_gene: NA; abundance: NA; v_gene: TRBV4-1; j_gene: TRBJ2-1; CDR3aa: CASSQTPGRIINNEQFF; CDR3nt: TGCGCCAGCAGCCAAACACCGGGACGGATAATCAACAATGAGCAGTTCTTC
d_gene: TRBD1; abundance: NA; v_gene: TRBV29-1; j_gene: TRBJ2-1; CDR3aa: CSVATGGYNEQFF; CDR3nt: TGCAGCGTTGCGACAGGGGGCTACAATGAGCAGTTCTTC
d_gene: NA; abundance: once; v_gene: TRBV4-1; j_gene: TRBJ2-3; CDR3aa: CASSQVSNAGTDTQYF; CDR3nt: TGCGCCAGCAGCCAAGTAAGCAACGCTGGGACAGATACGCAGTATTTT
d_gene: NA; abundance: NA; v_gene: TRBV7-9; j_gene: TRBJ2-7; CDR3aa: CASSLRGLYEQYF; CDR3nt: TGTGCCAGCAGCTTAAGAGGCCTCTACGAGCAGTACTTC
d_gene: TRBD2; abundance: NA; v_gene: TRBV6-5; j_gene: TRBJ2-5; CDR3aa: CASKAGGPAETQYF; CDR3nt: TGTGCCAGCAAAGCGGGAGGGCCCGCCGAGACCCAGTACTTC
d_gene: NA; abundance: NA; v_gene: TRBV28; j_gene: TRBJ2-5; CDR3aa: CASSFLVRETQYF; CDR3nt: TGTGCCAGCAGTTTTCTAGTGCGAGAGACCCAGTACTTC
d_gene: NA; abundance: NA; v_gene: TRBV27; j_gene: TRBJ2-1; CDR3aa: CASRGGLNNNEQFF; CDR3nt: TGTGCCAGCAGAGGGGGGTTAAACAACAATGAGCAGTTCTTC
d_gene: TRBD1; abundance: NA; v_gene: TRBV9; j_gene: TRBJ1-1; CDR3aa: CASSFRPGQGGDTEAFF; CDR3nt: TGTGCCAGCAGCTTTAGACCGGGACAGGGTGGCGACACTGAAGCTTTCTTT